The present TCR beta chain was sequenced within a study of cytomegalovirus exposure and HLA in healthy donors. Study-level findings and limits: For cytomegalovirus status, the classifier reportedly gave diagnoses with high specificity and sensitivity.

PCR primers comprised 60 Vbeta and 13 Jbeta primers. TCRdb's copy holds only in-frame clones and misses some; the assay was immunoSEQ multiplex PCR. Among some 130,000 clones listed, 75% to 85% were seen once. V was trimmed by 0 bases and J by 7 bases, leaving 10 bases between them. From germline, CDR1 is SGHDT and CDR2 YYEEEE. CDR3 length: 13 amino acids. As regards this clone: Its target is not known.

The TCR comes from a male donor in good health and CMV-seronegative. The chain has TRBV5-6 and TRBJ1-2; TRBD1 is a possible D gene (5 bases). Input material: PBMCs. The CDR3 spells CASSLVGALGYTF. The CDR3 coding sequence is TGTGCCAGCAGCTTGGTTGGGGCGCTTGGCTACACCTTC.